The clone carrying this T cell receptor beta chain was picked up many times. What it binds is unknown. This sample was included in a study of T cells in Graves' hyperthyroidism and ophthalmopathy. Study observations and caveats: Researchers report that a 13 V-J model separated ophthalmopathy from stable hyperthyroidism.

Unmatched junction bases numbered 4, after V lost 4 bases and J lost 4 bases. The germline V gene has CDR1 MNHEY and CDR2 SMNVEV (reference sequence). The CDR3 is 14 amino acids. RNA transcripts provided the source from which TCR beta CDR3 regions were amplified. A first-round RT-PCR of the TCR CDR3 used the HTBI primer set. TCRdb recomputed calls from the multiplex PCR reads with MiXCR, one row per CDR3 protein. The data contain some 620,000 distinct CDR3 sequences, 15% to 20% of them singletons. The rearrangement joins TRBV27 to TRBJ2-7; 10 bases map to TRBD1. Sequenced sample: blood. The sequence came from a woman in her thirties with Graves' hyperthyroidism. CDR3 protein: CASSSGQGIYEQYF. The CDR3 DNA reads TGTGCCAGCAGTTCGGGACAGGGGATTTACGAGCAGTACTTC.